This T cell receptor (beta chain) emerged from a study of blood T cells in healthy people across ages. Whole-study results and caveats: The lack of PBMC sorting stopped any conclusive naive versus antigen-experienced comparison. The authors considered diversity estimates from one million T cells to be underestimates.

Each donor's blood draw was around 9.2 milliliters of peripheral blood. This clonotype was detected only a few times. What it binds is not known. The V gene end was trimmed by 5 bases and the J gene end by 4 bases; junction bases not matched to a gene: 3. CDR1 and CDR2 from the germline V gene are SGHTA and FQGNSA. This CDR3 has 13 amino acids. A second PCR, run for roughly 7 to 12 cycles, used a sample-barcoded 5' primer plus a J-beta primer mix. TCRdb ran MiXCR on the 5' RACE reads and lists one entry per CDR3 protein. In the table there are 650,000 to 950,000 distinct CDR3 sequences, 40% to 50% of which are singletons.

The TCR was taken from a man between 60 and 75 years old in good health. Sequencing was carried out using blood. The V call is TRBV7-2, the J call TRBJ1-2; TRBD1 agrees at 8 bases. The CDR3 reads CASSADRVYGYTF. For the CDR3, the DNA is TGTGCCAGCAGCGCGGACAGGGTCTATGGCTACACCTTC.